This TCR beta chain is from a study of T cell responses to AZD1222 COVID-19 vaccine. From germline, CDR1 is LGHNA and CDR2 YSLEER. The CDR3 is 15 residues long. The table came from immunoSEQ multiplex PCR; TCRdb's copy has only in-frame clones and leaves some out. The data show 150,000 to 180,000 clones, more than 75% seen once. In the case of this clone: A read error may account for a junction end that differs from germline.

This TCR came from an adult who received the AZD1222 COVID-19 vaccine. The chain has TRBV4-3 and TRBJ2-2, with D possibly TRBD2 on 5 matching bases. The sample here was peripheral blood, taken 28 days after the second AZD1222 dose. The CDR3 is CASSQADGGPGELFF. Here the CDR3 DNA reads TGCGCCAGCAGCCAAGCAGACGGAGGCCCCGGTGAGCTGTTTTTT.